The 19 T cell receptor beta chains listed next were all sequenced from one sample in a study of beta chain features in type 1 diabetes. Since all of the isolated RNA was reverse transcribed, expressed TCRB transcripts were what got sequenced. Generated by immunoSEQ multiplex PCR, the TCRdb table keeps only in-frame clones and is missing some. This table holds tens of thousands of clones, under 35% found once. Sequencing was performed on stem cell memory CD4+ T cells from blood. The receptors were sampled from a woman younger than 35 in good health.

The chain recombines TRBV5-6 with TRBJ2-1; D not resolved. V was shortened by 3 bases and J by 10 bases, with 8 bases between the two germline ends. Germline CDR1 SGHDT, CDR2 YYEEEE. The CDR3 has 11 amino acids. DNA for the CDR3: TGTGCCAGCAGCTCCGTCTACGAGCAGTTCTTC. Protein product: CASSSVYEQFF.

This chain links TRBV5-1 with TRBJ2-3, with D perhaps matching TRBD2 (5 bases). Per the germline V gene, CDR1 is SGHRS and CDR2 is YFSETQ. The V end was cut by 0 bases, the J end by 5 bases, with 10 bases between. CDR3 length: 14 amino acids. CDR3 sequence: CASSLDPSLDTQYF. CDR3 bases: TGCGCCAGCAGCTTGGATCCTAGCCTAGATACGCAGTATTTT.

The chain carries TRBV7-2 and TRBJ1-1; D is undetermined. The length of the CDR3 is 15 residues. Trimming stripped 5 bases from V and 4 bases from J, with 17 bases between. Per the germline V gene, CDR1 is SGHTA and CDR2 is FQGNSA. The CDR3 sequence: CASSPRRDWSTEAFF. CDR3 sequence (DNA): TGTGCCAGCAGCCCAAGACGAGACTGGAGCACTGAAGCTTTCTTT.

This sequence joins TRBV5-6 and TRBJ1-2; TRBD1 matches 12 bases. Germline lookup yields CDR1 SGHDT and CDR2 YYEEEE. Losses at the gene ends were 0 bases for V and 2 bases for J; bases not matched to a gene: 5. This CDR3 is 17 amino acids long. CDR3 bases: TGTGCCAGCAGCTTGGGGAGGGGGACAGGGGGCAACTATGGCTACACCTTC. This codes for CASSLGRGTGGNYGYTF.

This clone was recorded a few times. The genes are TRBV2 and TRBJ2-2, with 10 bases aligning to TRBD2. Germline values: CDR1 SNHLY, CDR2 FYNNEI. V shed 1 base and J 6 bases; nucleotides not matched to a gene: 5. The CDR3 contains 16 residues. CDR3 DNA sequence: TGTGCCAGCAGTGAAGTTAAGCGGGGGGGCCCCGGGGAGCTGTTTTTT. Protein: CASSEVKRGGPGELFF.

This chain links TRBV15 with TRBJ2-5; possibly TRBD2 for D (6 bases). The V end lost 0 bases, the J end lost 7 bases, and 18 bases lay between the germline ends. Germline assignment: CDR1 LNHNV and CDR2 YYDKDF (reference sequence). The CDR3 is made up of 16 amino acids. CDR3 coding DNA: TGTGCCACCAGCAGAGATCGGCAACACCACGGGGGGACCCAGTACTTC. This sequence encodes CATSRDRQHHGGTQYF.

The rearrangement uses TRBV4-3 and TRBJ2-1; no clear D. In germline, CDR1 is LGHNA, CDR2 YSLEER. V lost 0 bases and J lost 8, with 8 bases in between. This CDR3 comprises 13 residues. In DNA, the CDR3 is TGCGCCAGCAGCCAAGAGAGGAGCGATGAGCAGTTCTTC. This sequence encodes CASSQERSDEQFF.

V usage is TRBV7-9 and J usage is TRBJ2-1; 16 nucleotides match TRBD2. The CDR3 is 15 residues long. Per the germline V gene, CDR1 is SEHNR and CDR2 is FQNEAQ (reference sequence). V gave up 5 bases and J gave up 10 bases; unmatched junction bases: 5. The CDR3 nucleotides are TGTGCCAGCAGCCCGGGACTAGCGGGGGGGCAAGAGCAGTTCTTC. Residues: CASSPGLAGGQEQFF. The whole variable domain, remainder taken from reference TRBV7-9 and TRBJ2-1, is DTGVSQNPRHKITKRGQNVTFRCDPISEHNRLYWYRQTLGQGPEFLTYFQNEAQLEKSRLLSDRFSAERPKGSFSTLEIQRTEQGDSAMYLCASSPGLAGGQEQFFGPGTRLTVL.

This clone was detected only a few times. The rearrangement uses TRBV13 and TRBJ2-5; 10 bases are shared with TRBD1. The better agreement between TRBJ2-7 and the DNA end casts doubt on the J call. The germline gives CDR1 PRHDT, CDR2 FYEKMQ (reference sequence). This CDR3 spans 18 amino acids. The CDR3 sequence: CASSLIDRGQKTNYEQYF. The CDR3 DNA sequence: TGTGCCAGCAGCTTAATCGACAGGGGGCAGAAAACTAACTACGAGCAGTACTTC.

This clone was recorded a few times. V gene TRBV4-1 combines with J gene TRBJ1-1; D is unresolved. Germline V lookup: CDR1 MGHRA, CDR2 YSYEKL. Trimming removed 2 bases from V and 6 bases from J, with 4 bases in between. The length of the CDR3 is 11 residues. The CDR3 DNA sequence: TGCGCCAGCAGCCAACGGTCTGAAGCTTTCTTT. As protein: CASSQRSEAFF.

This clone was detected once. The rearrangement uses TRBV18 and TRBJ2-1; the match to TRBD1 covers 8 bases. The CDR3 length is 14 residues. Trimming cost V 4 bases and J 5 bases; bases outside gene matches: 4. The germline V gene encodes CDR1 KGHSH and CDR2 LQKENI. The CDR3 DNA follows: TGTGCCAGCTCACTCGGGACAGGTCACAATGAGCAGTTCTTC. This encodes CASSLGTGHNEQFF.

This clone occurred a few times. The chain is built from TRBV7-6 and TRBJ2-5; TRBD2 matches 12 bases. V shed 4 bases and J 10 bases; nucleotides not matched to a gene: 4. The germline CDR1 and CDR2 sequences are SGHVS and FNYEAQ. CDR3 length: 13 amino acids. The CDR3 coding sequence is TGTGCCAGCAGCTCTAGCGGGGGGGCGGGCCAGTACTTC. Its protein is CASSSSGGAGQYF.

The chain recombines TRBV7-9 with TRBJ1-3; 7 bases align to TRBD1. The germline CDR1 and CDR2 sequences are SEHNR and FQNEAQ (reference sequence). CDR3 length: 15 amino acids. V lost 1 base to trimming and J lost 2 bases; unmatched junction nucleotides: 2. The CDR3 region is CASSLVGGPGNTIYF. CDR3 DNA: TGTGCCAGCAGCTTAGTAGGGGGCCCTGGAAACACCATATATTTT.

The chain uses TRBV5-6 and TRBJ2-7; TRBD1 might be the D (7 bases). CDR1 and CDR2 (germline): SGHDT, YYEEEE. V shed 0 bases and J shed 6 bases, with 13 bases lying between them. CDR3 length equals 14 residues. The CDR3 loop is CASSLEAGGFEQYF. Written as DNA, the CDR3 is TGTGCCAGCAGCTTGGAAGCAGGGGGGTTCGAGCAGTACTTC.

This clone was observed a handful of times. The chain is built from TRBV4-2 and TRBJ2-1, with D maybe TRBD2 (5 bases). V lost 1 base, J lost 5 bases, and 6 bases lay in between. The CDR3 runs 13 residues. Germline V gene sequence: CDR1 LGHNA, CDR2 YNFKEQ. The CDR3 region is CASSQGRDNEQFF. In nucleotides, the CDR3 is TGTGCCAGCAGCCAAGGGCGGGACAATGAGCAGTTCTTC.

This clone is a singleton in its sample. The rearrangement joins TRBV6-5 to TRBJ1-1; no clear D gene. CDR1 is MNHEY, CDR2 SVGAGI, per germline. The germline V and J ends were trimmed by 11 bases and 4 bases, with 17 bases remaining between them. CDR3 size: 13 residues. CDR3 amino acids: CASQGRIGTEAFF. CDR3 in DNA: TGTGCCTCACAAGGGAGAATCGGCACTGAAGCTTTCTTT.

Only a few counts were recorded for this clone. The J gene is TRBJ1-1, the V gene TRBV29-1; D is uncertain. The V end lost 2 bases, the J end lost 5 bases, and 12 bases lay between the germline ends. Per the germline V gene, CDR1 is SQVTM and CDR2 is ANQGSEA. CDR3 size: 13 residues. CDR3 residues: CSVESLSGTEAFF. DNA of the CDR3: TGCAGCGTTGAAAGTTTGAGCGGGACTGAAGCTTTCTTT.

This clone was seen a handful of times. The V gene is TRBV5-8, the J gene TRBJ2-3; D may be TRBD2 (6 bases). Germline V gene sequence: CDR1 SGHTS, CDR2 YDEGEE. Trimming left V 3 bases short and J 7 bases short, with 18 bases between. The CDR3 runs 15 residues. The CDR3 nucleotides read TGTGCCAGCAGCTCCCCCGGGAGTCTAGGGAATACGCAGTATTTT. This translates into CASSSPGSLGNTQYF.

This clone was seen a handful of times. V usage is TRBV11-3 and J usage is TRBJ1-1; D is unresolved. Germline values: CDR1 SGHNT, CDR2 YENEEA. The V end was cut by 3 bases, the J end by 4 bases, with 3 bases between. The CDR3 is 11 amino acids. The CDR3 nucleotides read TGTGCCAGCAGCTTCCTCACTGAAGCTTTCTTT. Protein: CASSFLTEAFF.